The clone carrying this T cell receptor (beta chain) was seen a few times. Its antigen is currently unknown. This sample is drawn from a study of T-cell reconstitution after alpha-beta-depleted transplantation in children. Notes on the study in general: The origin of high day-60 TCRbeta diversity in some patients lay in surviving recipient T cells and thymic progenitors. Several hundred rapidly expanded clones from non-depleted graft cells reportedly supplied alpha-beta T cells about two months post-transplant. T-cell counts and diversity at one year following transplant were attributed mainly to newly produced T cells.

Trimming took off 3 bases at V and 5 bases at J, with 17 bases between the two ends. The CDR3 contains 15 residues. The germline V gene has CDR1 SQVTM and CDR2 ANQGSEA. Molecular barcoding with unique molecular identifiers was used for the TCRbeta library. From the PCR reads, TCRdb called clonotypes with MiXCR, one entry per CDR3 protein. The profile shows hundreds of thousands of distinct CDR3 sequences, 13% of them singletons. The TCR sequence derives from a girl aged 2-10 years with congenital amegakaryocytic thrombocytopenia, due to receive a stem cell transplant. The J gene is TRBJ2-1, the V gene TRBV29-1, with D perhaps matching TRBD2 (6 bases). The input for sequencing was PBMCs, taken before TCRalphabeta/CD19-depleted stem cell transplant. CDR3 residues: CSVDSGTPADNEQFF. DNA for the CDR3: TGCAGCGTTGACTCGGGGACTCCGGCGGACAATGAGCAGTTCTTC.